The text below deals with one TCR beta chain. Its antigen is undetermined. Germline CDR1 reads SGHNT; CDR2 reads YYREEE (reference sequence). The V segment lost 4 bases and the J segment 2 bases; nucleotides outside the gene matches: 6. The length of the CDR3 is 15 residues. The data originate from a study of T cell responses to AZD1222 COVID-19 vaccine. Sequenced by immunoSEQ multiplex PCR; TCRdb stores in-frame clones only, minus some. The data show 100,000 to 150,000 clones, around 89% seen once. Study-wide findings and caveats: Spike as a whole was targeted by vaccine-associated CD4 TCRs, dominant at 160-218 and 743-854. Baseline seropositivity characterized only a handful of AZD1222 recipients. Clonal diversity was possibly underestimated, and white British individuals and females predominated among donors.

Sample: peripheral blood, taken on day 0 of MenACWY control vaccination. The sequence derives from an adult in good health. This sequence joins TRBV5-4 and TRBJ2-7, with 10 positions matching TRBD1. Written as DNA, the CDR3 is TGTGCCAGCAGCGTAGGACAGGGGGATCCCTACGAGCAGTACTTC. Translating it yields CASSVGQGDPYEQYF.